Each of the 17 T cell receptor beta chains below was sequenced from the same sample in a study of a mutant IDH1 vaccine in newly diagnosed glioma. The time point was: week 11, during vaccination. Topical imiquimod was applied with each vaccine dose, which held 300 ug of mutant IDH1 20-mer peptide. The assay was immunoSEQ multiplex PCR, and TCRdb's table has in-frame clones only and misses some. The table has 38,000 or so clones, 80% seen once. These TCRs are of unknown antigen specificity. Sample: peripheral blood mononuclear cells (PBMCs), taken from a glioma patient whose treatment included an IDH1 peptide vaccine. The origin of the receptors is a woman in her 30s with glioma. Some clones in this sample may be carry-over from other donors' samples.

V is TRBV7-4 and J is TRBJ2-1, with 7 bases fitting TRBD2. Trimming took 1 base from V and 0 from J; bases not matched to a gene: 9. Germline-derived CDR1 and CDR2 are SGHVT and SQSDAQ. The CDR3 consists of 18 residues. The CDR3 protein is CASSLGPIRGDSYNEQFF. CDR3 coding DNA: TGTGCCAGCAGCTTAGGGCCAATACGGGGGGACTCCTACAATGAGCAGTTCTTC. The full variable domain, its missing parts supplied by reference TRBV7-4 and TRBJ2-1, is GAGVSQSPRYKVAKRGRDVALRCDSISGHVTLYWYRQTLGQGSEVLTYSQSDAQRDKSGRPSGRFSAERPERSVSTLKIQRTEQGDSAVYLCASSLGPIRGDSYNEQFFGPGTRLTVL.

This clone came up once. V gene TRBV30 combines with J gene TRBJ2-3; D is unresolved. Germline CDR1 and CDR2: GTSNPN and SVGIG (reference sequence). This CDR3 region has 12 residues. With 1 base removed from V and 6 bases from J, the gap between germline ends came to 8 bases. This chain's CDR3 is CAWSGYGDTQYF. For the CDR3, the DNA is TGTGCCTGGAGTGGCTATGGTGATACGCAGTATTTT.

This sequence joins TRBV7-9 and TRBJ2-2, with D possibly matching TRBD1 (6 bases). Germline CDR1 reads SEHNR; CDR2 reads FQNEAQ (reference sequence). This CDR3 has 15 residues. The V end was cut by 5 bases, the J end by 1 base, with 11 bases between. CDR3 sequence reads: CASSPPGQNTGELFF. Here the CDR3 DNA reads TGTGCCAGCAGCCCTCCGGGACAGAACACCGGGGAGCTGTTTTTT.

The chain carries TRBV10-3 and TRBJ1-5; maybe TRBD1 (5 bases). The CDR3 totals 17 residues. Trimming shortened V by 6 bases and J by 0 bases, and 18 bases separated the two germline ends. Looked up from germline, CDR1 is ENHRY and CDR2 is SYGVKD. CDR3 coding DNA: TGTGCCATCAGCCTCCGTACAGGCCTTTATAGCAATCAGCCCCAGCATTTT. Its protein product is CAISLRTGLYSNQPQHF.

The J gene is TRBJ1-2, the V gene TRBV6-5, with D perhaps matching TRBD1 (6 bases). Trimming shortened V by 1 base and J by 5 bases, and 8 bases separated the two germline ends. CDR1 is MNHEY, CDR2 SVGAGI, per germline. The CDR3 is 13 residues long. The CDR3 is CASSYYGQYGYTF. The CDR3 nucleotides read TGTGCCAGCAGTTACTACGGACAGTATGGCTACACCTTC.

This sequence joins TRBV10-2 and TRBJ2-7, with D perhaps TRBD1 (5 bases). Germline CDR1 WSHSY, CDR2 SAAADI. The CDR3 runs 11 residues. V shed 6 bases and J shed 9 bases, with 12 bases lying between them. In nucleotides, the CDR3 is TGCGCCAGCAGGGGGCTGGCGGCGCAGTACTTC. Translating gives CASRGLAAQYF.

This clone has a handful of counts. J is TRBJ1-2 and V is TRBV29-1; possible D gene TRBD1, 6 bases. CDR3 size: 15 residues. Germline V lookup: CDR1 SQVTM, CDR2 ANQGSEA. Trimming shortened V by 4 bases and J by 0 bases, and 15 bases separated the two germline ends. As DNA, the CDR3 is TGCAGCGTTGGCCACAAGGGGGGATCTAACTATGGCTACACCTTC. This codes for CSVGHKGGSNYGYTF.

The V and J genes are TRBV6-5 and TRBJ1-2; D perhaps matches TRBD1 (6 bases). CDR3 size: 13 residues. Germline V gives CDR1 MNHEY, CDR2 SVGAGI. Deletions cut 0 bases from V and 8 bases from J, with 10 bases between. CDR3 in amino acids: CASSYSGGDGYTF. The CDR3 DNA reads TGTGCCAGCAGTTACTCAGGGGGAGACGGCTACACCTTC.

V and J are TRBV25-1 and TRBJ1-2; a possible D gene is TRBD1 (5 bases). Between the trimmed V and J ends, which lost 0 bases and 5 bases, there was a span of 10 bases. The CDR3 sequence is 14 residues long. The germline V gene has CDR1 MGHDK and CDR2 SYGVNS. CDR3: CASSEYQGWYGYTF. CDR3 DNA sequence: TGTGCCAGCAGTGAATATCAGGGATGGTATGGCTACACCTTC.

The rearrangement joins TRBV20-1 to TRBJ2-1; a possible D gene is TRBD1 (7 bases). The CDR3 runs to 11 residues. The V gene's germline CDR1 is DFQATT and CDR2 SNEGSKA (reference sequence). V was trimmed by 7 bases and J by 8 bases, leaving 12 bases between them. In DNA form, the CDR3 reads TGCAGTGTGGAGGGGGCCCATGAGCAGTTCTTC. Protein product: CSVEGAHEQFF.

The chain recombines TRBV15 with TRBJ2-7, with 7 bases that match TRBD2. Trimming took 5 bases from V and 6 from J; bases not matched to a gene: 4. The CDR3 runs 12 residues. Germline V gives CDR1 LNHNV, CDR2 YYDKDF (reference sequence). The CDR3 region is CATSPGGPEQYF. The CDR3 region has the DNA TGTGCCACCAGCCCGGGAGGCCCCGAGCAGTACTTC.

The chain joins TRBV6-1 to TRBJ1-1, with D hard to call. Trimming cost V 4 bases and J 4 bases, with 10 bases left between them. The CDR3 consists of 13 residues. Germline-derived CDR1 and CDR2 are MNHNS and SASEGT. Here the CDR3 reads CASSGAGGTEAFF. CDR3 nucleotides: TGTGCCAGCAGTGGAGCCGGAGGCACTGAAGCTTTCTTT.

The rearrangement joins TRBV9 to TRBJ2-1; D is undetermined. CDR1 and CDR2 from the germline V gene are SGDLS and YYNGEE. V lost 0 bases to trimming and J lost 5 bases, with 9 bases between them. The CDR3 covers 14 residues. DNA of the CDR3: TGTGCCAGCAGCGTAGGAGGCATCCACAATGAGCAGTTCTTC. Amino acid sequence: CASSVGGIHNEQFF.

The chain couples TRBV6-1 to TRBJ2-7; TRBD1 agrees at 7 bases. CDR1 is MNHNS and CDR2 is SASEGT in the germline V gene. With V trimmed by 4 bases and J by 5 bases, 5 bases remained unmatched. CDR3 length: 13 amino acids. CDR3 coding DNA: TGTGCCAGCAGTGCCCGGGACAGAGACGAGCAGTACTTC. It specifies CASSARDRDEQYF.

The chain couples TRBV10-1 to TRBJ2-1; 13 bases match TRBD2. This CDR3 region has 15 residues. V shed 4 bases, J shed 9 bases, and the junction held 6 bases outside the gene matches. CDR1 WNHNN and CDR2 SYGVQD come from the germline V gene (reference sequence). The CDR3 DNA reads as TGCGCCAGCAGTGTTGGACTAGCGGGAGAGGCTGAGCAGTTCTTC. Translated: CASSVGLAGEAEQFF.

The V and J genes are TRBV2 and TRBJ2-5; D gene ambiguous. CDR1 is SNHLY and CDR2 is FYNNEI in the germline V gene. Deletions cut 7 bases from V and 0 bases from J, with 9 bases between. The CDR3 sequence is 13 residues long. CDR3 DNA sequence: TGTGCCAGCAATATAGGGAACCAAGAGACCCAGTACTTC. It codes for CASNIGNQETQYF.

The chain couples TRBV29-1 to TRBJ2-7; D tentatively fits TRBD1 or TRBD2 (5 bases each). Germline values: CDR1 SQVTM, CDR2 ANQGSEA. Trimming cost V 4 bases and J 6 bases, with 16 bases left between them. The CDR3 length is 13 residues. The CDR3 DNA follows: TGCAGCGTTGCTCGGGTTTGGGGGAGCGAGCAGTACTTC. Translated: CSVARVWGSEQYF.